This T cell receptor (beta chain) is from a study of CD8 T cells in ankylosing spondylitis. This clonotype was seen many times. CDR3 length: 19 residues. The germline V gene has CDR1 SQVTM and CDR2 ANQGSEA. Trimming at V came to 3 bases and at J to 0 bases, leaving 10 bases not matched to a gene. A single record per CDR3 protein comes from TCRdb applying MiXCR to the 5' RACE reads. The profile shows 250,000 to 400,000 distinct CDR3 sequences, approximately 10% of them singletons. This clonotype was obtained from a female donor with ankylosing spondylitis or in good health (not recorded which). The gene calls are TRBV29-1 and TRBJ2-1; 14 positions agree with TRBD2. Sequencing used blood, either unsorted or a sorted T cell fraction (not recorded which). In nucleotides, the CDR3 is TGCAGCGTTGATATTCAGGGACTAGCGGGAGCGCGCTCCTACAATGAGCAGTTCTTC. Encoded protein: CSVDIQGLAGARSYNEQFF.